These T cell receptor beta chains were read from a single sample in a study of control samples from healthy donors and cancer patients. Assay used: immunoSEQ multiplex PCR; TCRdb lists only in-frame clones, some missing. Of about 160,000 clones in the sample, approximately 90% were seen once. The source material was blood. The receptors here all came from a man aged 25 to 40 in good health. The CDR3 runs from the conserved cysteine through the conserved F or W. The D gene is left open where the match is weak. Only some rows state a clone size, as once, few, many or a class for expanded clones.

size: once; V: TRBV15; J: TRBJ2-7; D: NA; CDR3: CATSREMVDSSYEQYF; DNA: TGTGCCACCAGCAGAGAAATGGTCGACAGCTCCTACGAGCAGTACTTC
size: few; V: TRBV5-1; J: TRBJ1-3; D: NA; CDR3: CASSPSPGAANTIYF; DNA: TGCGCCAGCAGCCCGAGTCCGGGGGCTGCAAACACCATATATTTT
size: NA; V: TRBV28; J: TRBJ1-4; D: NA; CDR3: CASNKPGRNEKLFF; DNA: TGTGCCAGTAACAAACCCGGACGTAATGAAAAACTGTTTTTT
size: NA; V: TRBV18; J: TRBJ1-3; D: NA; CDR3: CASSPPGALFSGNTIYF; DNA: TGTGCCAGCTCACCACCGGGGGCATTATTCTCTGGAAACACCATATATTTT
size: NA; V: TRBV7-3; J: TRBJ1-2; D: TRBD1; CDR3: CASSPRPGTGGVGYTF; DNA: TGTGCCAGCAGCCCCAGACCCGGGACAGGGGGCGTTGGCTACACCTTC
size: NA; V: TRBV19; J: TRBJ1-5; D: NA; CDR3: CATAHVSGYSNQPQHF; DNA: TGTGCCACGGCCCATGTCTCCGGATATAGCAATCAGCCCCAGCATTTT
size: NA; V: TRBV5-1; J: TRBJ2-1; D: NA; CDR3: CASSLAGSLLNEQFF; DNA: TGCGCCAGCAGCTTGGCAGGGTCCCTTTTGAATGAGCAGTTCTTC
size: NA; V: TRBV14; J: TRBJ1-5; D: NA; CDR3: CASSQGGSNQPQHF; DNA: TGTGCCAGCAGCCAAGGGGGCAGCAATCAGCCCCAGCATTTT
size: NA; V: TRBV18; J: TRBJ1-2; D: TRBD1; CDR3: CASSPQTRTGGPLYGYTF; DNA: TGTGCCAGCTCACCACAAACGCGGACAGGGGGACCCTTATATGGCTACACCTTC
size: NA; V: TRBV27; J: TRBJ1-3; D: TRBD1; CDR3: CASSPSRQGGTIYF; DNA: TGTGCCAGCAGTCCGTCTAGACAGGGCGGGACCATATATTTT
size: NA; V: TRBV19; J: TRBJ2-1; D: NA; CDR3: CATQRVDEQFF; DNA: TGTGCCACCCAGAGGGTCGATGAGCAGTTCTTC
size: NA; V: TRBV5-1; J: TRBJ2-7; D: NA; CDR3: CASRAGTATYEQYF; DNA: TGCGCCAGCAGGGCCGGGACGGCAACCTACGAGCAGTACTTC
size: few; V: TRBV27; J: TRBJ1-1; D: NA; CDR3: CASSERTATNTEAFF; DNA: TGTGCCAGCAGCGAGCGGACGGCTACTAACACTGAAGCTTTCTTT
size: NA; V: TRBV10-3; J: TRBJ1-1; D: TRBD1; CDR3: CAIRDRGRNTEAFF; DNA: TGTGCCATCAGGGACAGGGGGAGGAACACTGAAGCTTTCTTT
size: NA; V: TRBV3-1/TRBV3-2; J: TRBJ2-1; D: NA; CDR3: CASSLIYNEQFF; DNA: TGTGCCAGCAGCCTTATTTACAATGAGCAGTTCTTC
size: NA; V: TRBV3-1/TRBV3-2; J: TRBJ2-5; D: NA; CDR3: CASSPSTTQQETQYF; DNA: TGTGCCAGCAGCCCGTCGACGACTCAGCAAGAGACCCAGTACTTC
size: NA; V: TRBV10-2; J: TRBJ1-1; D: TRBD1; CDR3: CASSELGQARTAFF; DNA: TGCGCCAGCAGTGAGTTAGGACAGGCTCGGACTGCTTTCTTT
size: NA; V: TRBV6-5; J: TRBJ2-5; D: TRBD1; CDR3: CASTRQGNLETQYF; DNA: TGTGCCAGCACTCGACAGGGTAATTTGGAGACCCAGTACTTC
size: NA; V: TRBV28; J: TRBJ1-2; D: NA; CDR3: CASSLTKNYGYTF; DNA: TGTGCCAGCAGTTTAACAAAAAACTATGGCTACACCTTC
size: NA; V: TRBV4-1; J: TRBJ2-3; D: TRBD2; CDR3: CASSRTSGSADTQYF; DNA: TGCGCCAGCAGCCGGACTAGCGGGAGTGCAGATACGCAGTATTTT
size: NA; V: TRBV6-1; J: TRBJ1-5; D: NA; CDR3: CASSVWAGASNQPQHF; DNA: TGTGCCAGCAGTGTGTGGGCCGGGGCTAGCAATCAGCCCCAGCATTTT
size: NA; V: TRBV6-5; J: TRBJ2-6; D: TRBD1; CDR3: CASRDGTGINVLTF; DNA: TGTGCCAGCAGAGACGGGACAGGGATAAACGTCCTGACTTTC
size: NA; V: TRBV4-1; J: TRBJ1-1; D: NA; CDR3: CASSQTGLNTEAFF; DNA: TGCGCCAGCAGCCAGACAGGCCTGAACACTGAAGCTTTCTTT
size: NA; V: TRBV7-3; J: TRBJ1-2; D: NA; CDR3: CASWICGYTF; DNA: TGTGCCAGCTGGATTTGTGGCTACACCTTC
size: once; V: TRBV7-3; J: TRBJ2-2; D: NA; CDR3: CASSATRKAGELFF; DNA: TGTGCCAGCAGCGCGACTCGGAAGGCCGGGGAGCTGTTTTTT
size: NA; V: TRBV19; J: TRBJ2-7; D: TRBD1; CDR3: CASSIRGTGIYEQYF; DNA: TGTGCCAGTAGTATACGAGGGACAGGGATTTACGAGCAGTACTTC
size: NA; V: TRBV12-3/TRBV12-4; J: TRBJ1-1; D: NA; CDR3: CASREGAEAFF; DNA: TGTGCCAGCAGAGAGGGCGCTGAAGCTTTCTTT
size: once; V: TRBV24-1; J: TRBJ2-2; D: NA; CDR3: CATSHNTGELFF; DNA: TGTGCCACCAGCCACAACACCGGGGAGCTGTTTTTT
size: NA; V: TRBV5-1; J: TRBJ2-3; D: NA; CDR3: CASSFQSSTDTQYF; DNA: TGCGCCAGCAGCTTTCAATCGAGCACAGATACGCAGTATTTT
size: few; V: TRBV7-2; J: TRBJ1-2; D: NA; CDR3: CASSQSLSGFTTF; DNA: TGTGCCAGCAGCCAATCACTATCAGGCTTTACCACCTTC
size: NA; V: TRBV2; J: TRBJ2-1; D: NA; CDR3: CASRARQSYNEQFF; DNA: TGTGCCAGCAGGGCCCGTCAGTCCTACAATGAGCAGTTCTTC
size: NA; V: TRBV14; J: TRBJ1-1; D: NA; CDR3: CASSQSGATEAFF; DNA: TGTGCCAGCAGCCAATCCGGAGCCACTGAAGCTTTCTTT
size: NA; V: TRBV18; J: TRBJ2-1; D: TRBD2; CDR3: CASSPRGLAEYNEQFF; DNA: TGTGCCAGCTCACCACGGGGACTAGCGGAATACAATGAGCAGTTCTTC
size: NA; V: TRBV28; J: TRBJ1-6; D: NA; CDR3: CASSLANSPLHF; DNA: TGTGCCAGCAGTTTAGCGAATTCACCCCTCCACTTT